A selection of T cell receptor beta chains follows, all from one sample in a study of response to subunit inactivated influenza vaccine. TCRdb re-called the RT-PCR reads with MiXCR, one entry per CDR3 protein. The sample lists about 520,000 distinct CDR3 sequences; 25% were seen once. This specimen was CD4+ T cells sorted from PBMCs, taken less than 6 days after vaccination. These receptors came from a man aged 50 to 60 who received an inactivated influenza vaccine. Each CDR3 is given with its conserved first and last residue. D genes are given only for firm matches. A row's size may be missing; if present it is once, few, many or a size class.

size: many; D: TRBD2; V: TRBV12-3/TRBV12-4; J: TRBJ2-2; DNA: TGCGCCAGCAGCTTGGGACTAGCGGGAGCCGGGGAGCTGTTTTTT; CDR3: CASSLGLAGAGELFF
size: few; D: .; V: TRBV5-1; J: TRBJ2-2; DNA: TGCGCCAGCAGCTTGGCGACGGGGTCGAACACCGGGGAGCTGTTTTTT; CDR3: CASSLATGSNTGELFF
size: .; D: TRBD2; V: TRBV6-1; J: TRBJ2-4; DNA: TGTGCCAGCAGGGTCACTAGCGCTGAAGCCAAAAACATTCAGTACTTC; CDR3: CASRVTSAEAKNIQYF
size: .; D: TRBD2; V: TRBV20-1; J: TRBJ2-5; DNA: TGCAGTGCTAGGGTGACTAGCGGGAAAGAGACCCAGTACTTC; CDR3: CSARVTSGKETQYF
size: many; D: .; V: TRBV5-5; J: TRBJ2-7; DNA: TGTGCCAGCAGCAGGGCTCAAGAGAGCTCCTACGAGCAGTACTTC; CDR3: CASSRAQESSYEQYF
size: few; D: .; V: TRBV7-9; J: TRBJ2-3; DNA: TGTGCCAGCAGCTCAAACTACGCCCTAAGCACAGATACGCAGTATTTT; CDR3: CASSSNYALSTDTQYF
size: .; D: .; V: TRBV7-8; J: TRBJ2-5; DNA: TGTGCCAGCAGCTTAGCCCACCAAGAGACCCAGTACTTC; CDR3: CASSLAHQETQYF
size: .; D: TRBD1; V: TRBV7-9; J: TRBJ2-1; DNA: TGTGCCTTTTCCGGGACAGGGGCGTACAATGAGCAGTTCTTC; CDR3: CAFSGTGAYNEQFF
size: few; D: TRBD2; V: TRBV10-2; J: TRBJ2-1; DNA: TGCGCCAGCATAAGAAGGACTAGCGGGAATCCTAATTACAATGAGCAGTTCTTC; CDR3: CASIRRTSGNPNYNEQFF
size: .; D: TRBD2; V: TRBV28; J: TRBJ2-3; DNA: TGTGCCAGTAGTTTGGGTAGCGGGGAGACAGATACGCAGTATTTT; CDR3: CASSLGSGETDTQYF
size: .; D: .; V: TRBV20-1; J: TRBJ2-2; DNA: TGCAGTGCTAGAGCAGACTTGAACACCGGGGAGCTGTTTTTT; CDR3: CSARADLNTGELFF
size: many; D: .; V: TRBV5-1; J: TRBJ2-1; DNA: TGCGCCAGCAGCAAGGACGACTATGAGCAGTTCTTC; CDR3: CASSKDDYEQFF
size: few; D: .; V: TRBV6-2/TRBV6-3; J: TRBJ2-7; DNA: TGTGCCAGCAGTTATCTACGTCGTTCGGAAAGCGACGAGCAGTACTTC; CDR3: CASSYLRRSESDEQYF
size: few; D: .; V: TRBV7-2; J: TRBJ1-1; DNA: TGTGCCAGCAGCCTAGGACACATGAACACTGAAGCTTTCTTT; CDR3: CASSLGHMNTEAFF
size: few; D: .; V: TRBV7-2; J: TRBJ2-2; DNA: TGTGCCAGCAGCATCGTGGGGGGGGCCACCGGGGAGCTGTTTTTT; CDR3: CASSIVGGATGELFF
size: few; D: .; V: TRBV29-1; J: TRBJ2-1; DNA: TGCAGCGTTGAAAGCCCCCACATGAGAGGGCACAATGAGCAGTTCTTC; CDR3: CSVESPHMRGHNEQFF
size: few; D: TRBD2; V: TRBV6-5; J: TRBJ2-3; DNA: TGTGCCAGCAGTTACGGTGCGGGGGGGCTAGATACGCAGTATTTT; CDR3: CASSYGAGGLDTQYF
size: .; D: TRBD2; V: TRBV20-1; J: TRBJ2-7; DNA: TGCAGTGCTAGTCGCCTAGCGGGGGACTCCTACGAGCAGTACTTC; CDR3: CSASRLAGDSYEQYF
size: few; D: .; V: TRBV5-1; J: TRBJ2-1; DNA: TGCGCCAGCACCCGCGATAGCGCCAACAATGAGCAGTTCTTC; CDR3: CASTRDSANNEQFF
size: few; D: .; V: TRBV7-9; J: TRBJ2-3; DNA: TGTGCCAGCAGCAAGGTGGGGGAGAATACGCAGTATTTT; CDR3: CASSKVGENTQYF
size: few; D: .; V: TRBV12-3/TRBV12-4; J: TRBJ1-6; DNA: TGTGCCAGCAGTTTACAGGGAGGTAGTTCACCCCTCCACTTT; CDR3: CASSLQGGSSPLHF
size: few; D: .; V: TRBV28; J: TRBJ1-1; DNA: TGTGCCAGCAAGGGCGGGCAGAACACTGAAGCTTTCTTT; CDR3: CASKGGQNTEAFF
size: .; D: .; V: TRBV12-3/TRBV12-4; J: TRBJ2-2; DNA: TGTGCCAGCAGTTCAAGGAGTTCGAACACCGGGGAGCTGTTTTTT; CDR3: CASSSRSSNTGELFF